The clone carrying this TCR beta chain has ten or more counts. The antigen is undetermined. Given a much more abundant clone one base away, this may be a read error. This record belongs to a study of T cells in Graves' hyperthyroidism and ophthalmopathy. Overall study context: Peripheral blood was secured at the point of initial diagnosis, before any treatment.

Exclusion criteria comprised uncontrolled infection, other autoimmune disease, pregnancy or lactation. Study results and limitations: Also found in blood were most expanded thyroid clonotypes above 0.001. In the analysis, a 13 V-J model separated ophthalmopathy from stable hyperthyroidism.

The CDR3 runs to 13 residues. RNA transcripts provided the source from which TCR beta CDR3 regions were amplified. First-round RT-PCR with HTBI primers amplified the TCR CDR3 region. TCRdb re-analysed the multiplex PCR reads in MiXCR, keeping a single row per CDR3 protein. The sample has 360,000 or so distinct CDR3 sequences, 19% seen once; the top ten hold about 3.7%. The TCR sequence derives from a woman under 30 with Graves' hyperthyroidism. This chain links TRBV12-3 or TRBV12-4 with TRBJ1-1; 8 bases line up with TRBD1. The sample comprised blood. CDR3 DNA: TGTGCCAGCAGCGACAGGGGAACAACTGAAGCTCTCTTT. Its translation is CASSDRGTTEALF.